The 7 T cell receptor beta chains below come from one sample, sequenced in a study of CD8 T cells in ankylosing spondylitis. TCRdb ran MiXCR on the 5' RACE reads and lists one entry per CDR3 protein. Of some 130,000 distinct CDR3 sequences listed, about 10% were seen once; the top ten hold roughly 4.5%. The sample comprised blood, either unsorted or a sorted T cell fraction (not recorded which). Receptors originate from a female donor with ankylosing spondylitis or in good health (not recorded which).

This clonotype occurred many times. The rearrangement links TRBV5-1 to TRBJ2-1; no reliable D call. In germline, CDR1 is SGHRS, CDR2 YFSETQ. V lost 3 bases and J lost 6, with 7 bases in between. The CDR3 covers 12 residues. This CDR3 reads CASSSYFNEQFF. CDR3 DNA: TGCGCCAGCAGCTCTTACTTCAATGAGCAGTTCTTC.

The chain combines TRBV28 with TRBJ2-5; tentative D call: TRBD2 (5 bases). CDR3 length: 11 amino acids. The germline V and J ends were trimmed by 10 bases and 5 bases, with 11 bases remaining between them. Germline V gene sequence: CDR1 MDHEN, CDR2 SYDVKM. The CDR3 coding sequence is TGTGCCATGTTACAGCGGGAGACCCAGTACTTC. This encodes CAMLQRETQYF. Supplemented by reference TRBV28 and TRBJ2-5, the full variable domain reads DVKVTQSSRYLVKRTGEKVFLECVQDMDHENMFWYRQDPGLGLRLIYFSYDVKMKEKGDIPEGYSVSREKKERFSLILESASTNQTSMYLCAMLQRETQYFGPGTRLLVL.

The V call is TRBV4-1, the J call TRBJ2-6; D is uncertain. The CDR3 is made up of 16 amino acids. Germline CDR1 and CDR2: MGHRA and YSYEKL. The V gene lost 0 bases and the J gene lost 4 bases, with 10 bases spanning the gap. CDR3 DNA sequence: TGCGCCAGCAGCCAAGATTACAGCGCCGGGGCCAACGTCCTGACTTTC. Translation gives CASSQDYSAGANVLTF.

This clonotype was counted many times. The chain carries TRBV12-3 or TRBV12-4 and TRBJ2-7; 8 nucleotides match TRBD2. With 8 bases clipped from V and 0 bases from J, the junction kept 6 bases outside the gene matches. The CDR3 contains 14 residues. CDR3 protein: CASRESGSSYEQYF. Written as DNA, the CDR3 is TGTGCCAGCCGCGAGAGCGGGAGCTCCTACGAGCAGTACTTC.

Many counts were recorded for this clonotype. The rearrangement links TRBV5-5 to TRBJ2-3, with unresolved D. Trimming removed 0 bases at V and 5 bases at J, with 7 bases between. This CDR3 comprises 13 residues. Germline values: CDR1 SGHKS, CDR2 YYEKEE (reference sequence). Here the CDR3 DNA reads TGTGCCAGCAGCTTGGGTGGGGAAGATACGCAGTATTTT. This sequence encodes CASSLGGEDTQYF.

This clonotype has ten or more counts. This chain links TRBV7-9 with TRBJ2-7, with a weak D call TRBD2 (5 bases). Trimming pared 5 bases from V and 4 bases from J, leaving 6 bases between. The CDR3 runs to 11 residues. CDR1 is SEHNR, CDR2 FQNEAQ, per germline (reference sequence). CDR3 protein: CASSRGYEQYF. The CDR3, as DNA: TGTGCCAGCAGCCGGGGTTACGAGCAGTACTTC.

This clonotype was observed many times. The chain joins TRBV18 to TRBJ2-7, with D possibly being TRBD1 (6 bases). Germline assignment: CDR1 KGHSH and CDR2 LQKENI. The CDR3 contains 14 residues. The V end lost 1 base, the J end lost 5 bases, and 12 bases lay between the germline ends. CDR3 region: CASSPRGQSNEQYF. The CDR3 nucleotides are TGTGCCAGCTCACCACGGGGGCAGAGCAACGAGCAGTACTTC. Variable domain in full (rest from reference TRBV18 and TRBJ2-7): NAGVMQNPRHLVRRRGQEARLRCSPMKGHSHVYWYRQLPEEGLKFMVYLQKENIIDESGMPKERFSAEFPKEGPSILRIQQVVRGDSAAYFCASSPRGQSNEQYFGPGTRLTVT.